This is a list of T cell receptor beta chains from one sample in a study of blood T cell repertoires in COVID-19. Only in-frame clones appear in the TCRdb table, and some are missing; sequencing was by immunoSEQ multiplex PCR. This sample has roughly 80,000 clones, with under 85% found just once. Sequences were obtained from peripheral blood. The receptor source for this set is a woman of 80 years or more with acute or convalescent COVID-19. Both conserved end residues are part of each CDR3. Each record gives: J gene, V gene, clone size, D gene, CDR3 protein, CDR3 DNA. A D gene is named only where the DNA matches it firmly. Clone size is stated in some rows and not others, as once, few, many or a class when expanded.

TRBJ2-3 | TRBV12-5 | . | . | CASAISTDTQYF | TGTGCTAGTGCCATCAGCACAGATACGCAGTATTTT
TRBJ1-5 | TRBV6-6 | . | . | CASIRQGGSNQPQHF | TGTGCCAGCATCCGCCAAGGAGGTAGCAATCAGCCCCAGCATTTT
TRBJ2-5 | TRBV24-1 | . | . | CATQNRAAGGQYF | TGTGCCACACAAAATCGAGCCGCCGGAGGCCAGTACTTC
TRBJ1-2 | TRBV5-4 | . | TRBD1 | CASSPFAGGVLYGYTF | TGTGCCAGCAGCCCGTTTGCAGGGGGCGTGCTCTATGGCTACACCTTC
TRBJ1-1 | TRBV12-3/TRBV12-4 | few | TRBD1 | CASSLRQGNRVFF | TGTGCCAGCAGTTTACGACAGGGGAACAGAGTTTTCTTT
TRBJ2-1 | TRBV5-4 | few | TRBD1 | CASSPDRAEQFF | TGTGCCAGCAGCCCAGACAGGGCTGAGCAGTTCTTC
TRBJ1-1 | TRBV5-4 | . | . | CAEGGPNTEAFF | TGTGCAGAAGGCGGCCCGAACACTGAAGCTTTCTTT
TRBJ1-3 | TRBV6-5 | . | . | CASSPGFSSVNTIYF | TGTGCCAGCAGTCCAGGGTTCAGCTCTGTAAACACCATATATTTT
TRBJ2-7 | TRBV15 | . | . | CATSREAGTSYEQYF | TGTGCCACCAGCAGAGAAGCAGGGACATCCTACGAGCAGTACTTC
TRBJ2-7 | TRBV19 | . | TRBD1 | CASSIRQGGLYEQYF | TGTGCCAGTAGTATAAGACAGGGGGGCCTCTACGAGCAGTACTTC
TRBJ2-7 | TRBV2 | . | . | CASSVSASYEQYF | TGTGCCAGCAGTGTGTCGGCTAGCTACGAGCAGTACTTC
TRBJ2-7 | TRBV7-2 | . | TRBD1 | CASSFLGQGADEQYF | TGTGCCAGCAGCTTTCTCGGCCAGGGGGCGGACGAGCAGTACTTC
TRBJ2-2 | TRBV6-4 | many | . | CASSGQENTGELFF | TGTGCCAGCAGTGGGCAAGAGAACACCGGGGAGCTGTTTTTT
TRBJ2-5 | TRBV7-2 | . | . | CASSLALTQYF | TGTGCCAGCAGCTTAGCGCTAACCCAGTACTTC
TRBJ2-5 | TRBV6-6 | . | . | CASSYSRGILQETQYF | TGTGCCAGCAGTTACTCCAGGGGAATACTCCAAGAGACCCAGTACTTC
TRBJ2-1 | TRBV5-8 | . | TRBD2 | CASSLIPGLVYNEQFF | TGTGCCAGCTCCCTTATTCCGGGACTAGTCTACAATGAGCAGTTCTTC
TRBJ2-1 | TRBV29-1 | . | . | CSVGDRRINEQFF | TGCAGCGTTGGTGACAGGCGAATAAATGAGCAGTTCTTC
TRBJ2-4 | TRBV6-2/TRBV6-3 | . | . | CASSRGLELAKNIQYF | TGTGCCAGCAGTAGAGGGTTAGAACTAGCCAAAAACATTCAGTACTTC
TRBJ2-7 | TRBV7-2 | . | . | CASSLALGTPQGYEQYF | TGTGCCAGCAGCTTAGCGTTAGGGACTCCCCAAGGGTACGAGCAGTACTTC
TRBJ2-7 | TRBV6-2/TRBV6-3 | few | TRBD1 | CASSKGTGYEQYF | TGTGCCAGCAGCAAAGGGACAGGCTACGAGCAGTACTTC
TRBJ2-1 | TRBV6-1 | few | TRBD2 | CASSEGVGTSGNNEQFF | TGTGCCAGCAGTGAAGGTGTGGGGACTAGCGGCAACAATGAGCAGTTCTTC
TRBJ2-7 | TRBV4-2 | few | TRBD2 | CASSQDQSALAGGGEQYF | TGTGCCAGCAGCCAAGATCAATCTGCACTAGCGGGAGGAGGGGAGCAGTACTTC
TRBJ1-6 | TRBV7-9 | . | . | CASSHRLSSYNSPLHF | TGTGCCAGCAGCCACCGACTGAGCTCCTATAATTCACCCCTCCACTTT
TRBJ2-2 | TRBV12-3/TRBV12-4 | . | . | CASSLGGAGELFF | TGTGCCAGCAGTTTAGGAGGCGCCGGGGAGCTGTTTTTT
TRBJ2-1 | TRBV5-1 | . | TRBD1 | CASSLGDRGQFF | TGCGCCAGCAGCTTGGGCGACAGGGGTCAATTCTTC
TRBJ2-2 | TRBV12-3/TRBV12-4 | . | TRBD1 | CASRDTGVGELFF | TGTGCCAGCAGAGACACAGGGGTCGGGGAGCTGTTTTTT
TRBJ2-1 | TRBV11-3 | . | . | CASSLEASPTDEQFF | TGTGCCAGCAGCTTAGAGGCTTCCCCCACAGATGAGCAGTTCTTC
TRBJ2-3 | TRBV5-5 | . | TRBD2 | CASSPTGLAGLGSTDTQYF | TGTGCCAGCAGCCCAACGGGACTAGCGGGTCTGGGTAGCACAGATACGCAGTATTTT
TRBJ2-7 | TRBV19 | once | . | CASSIRRGIGYEQYF | TGTGCCAGTAGTATACGCAGGGGTATAGGATACGAGCAGTACTTC
TRBJ2-1 | TRBV7-9 | . | TRBD2 | CASSPRARGLAGGKNEQFF | TGTGCCAGCAGCCCGAGGGCTAGGGGACTAGCGGGAGGTAAGAATGAGCAGTTCTTC
TRBJ2-5 | TRBV9 | . | TRBD2 | CASSVGVAGGPETQYF | TGTGCCAGCAGCGTAGGGGTAGCGGGAGGGCCAGAGACCCAGTACTTC
TRBJ2-1 | TRBV29-1 | . | TRBD2 | CSAAGTSGSYNEQFF | TGCAGCGCAGCCGGGACTAGCGGGAGCTACAATGAGCAGTTCTTC